In this sample, the clone carrying this TCR beta chain turned up many times. Its specificity is not known. This sample was taken from a study of CD8+CD57+ T cells in acquired aplastic anemia. The overall study: Sorted CD4+ plus CD8+ cells gave DNA averaging about 3.2 ug. Overall study findings and caveats: Researchers report that about 28 CD8+ CDR3 sequences appeared in both patients and controls. Levels of CD8+ Simpson's diversity were not significantly distinct in patients versus controls.

This CDR3 comprises 12 residues. Losses at the gene ends were 3 bases for V and 7 bases for J; bases not matched to a gene: 2. Germline values: CDR1 LNHDA, CDR2 SQIVND (reference sequence). According to the study, genomic DNA was the template for TCR beta VDJ and CDR3 profiling. TCRdb reprocessed the reads via MiXCR and lists one record per CDR3 protein. Of under 250,000 distinct CDR3 sequences listed, around 46% are singletons. Patients included in sequencing had previously demonstrated CD8+CD57+ cell expansion by flow cytometry. The J gene is TRBJ1-2, the V gene TRBV19; TRBD1 matches at 7 bases. Sequencing used sorted CD4+, CD8+, or CD8+CD57+ T cells (not recorded which) from PBMCs. The TCR originated in a human donor with aplastic anemia. As DNA, the CDR3 is TGTGCCAGTAGTATGGGACAGTCTGGCTACACCTTC. Translated, it gives CASSMGQSGYTF.